The 2 T cell receptor beta chains given below trace back to one sample, sequenced in a study of blood T cell repertoires in COVID-19. Clones were sequenced by immunoSEQ multiplex PCR, and TCRdb holds only the in-frame ones, with some missing. The table includes 10,000 or so clones, 90% detected once. Material: peripheral blood. The receptor set was obtained from a human donor in a cohort sampled during active COVID-19.

The V gene is TRBV23-1, the J gene TRBJ1-5; maybe TRBD1 (5 bases). TRBV23-1 is reported as an ORF; its role is uncertain. The V end lost 4 bases, the J end lost 5 bases, and 12 bases lay between the germline ends. The CDR3 runs to 14 residues. This CDR3 is CASSLIPRDQPQHF. DNA of the CDR3: TGCGCCAGCAGTCTAATCCCCAGGGATCAGCCCCAGCATTTT.

This chain uses TRBV5-1 with TRBJ2-5; 9 positions agree with TRBD2. There are 16 residues in the CDR3. The V and J ends lost 1 base and 4 bases, in that order; junction bases with no gene match: 8. Germline lookup yields CDR1 SGHRS and CDR2 YFSETQ. The chain's CDR3 is CASSLRGGGAGETQYF. For the CDR3, the DNA is TGCGCCAGCAGCTTGAGGGGCGGGGGGGCCGGAGAGACCCAGTACTTC.